Detailed here is one TCR beta chain. The antigen remains unidentified. Germline V CDR1 and CDR2: LGHNA, YSLEER. V gave up 1 base and J gave up 5 bases, with 8 bases separating them. The CDR3 loop spans 13 amino acids. This sample was included in a study of Tregs in tolerant kidney transplant recipients. Measured with immunoSEQ multiplex PCR; TCRdb has only the in-frame clones, and not every one. The sample lists approximately 100,000 clones; roughly 93% were seen once. Findings of the study overall: Expanding Tregs on activated donor B cells appeared to best identify donor-specific TCRbeta clones.

The sequence was collected from a human donor who received a combined kidney and bone marrow transplant. V usage is TRBV4-3 and J usage is TRBJ2-5; no clear D. The starting material was CD4+ T cells from blood, obtained before the transplant. The CDR3 DNA reads as TGCGCCAGCAGCCAAGGGCCGAGGGAGACCCAGTACTTC. Its protein product is CASSQGPRETQYF.